This T cell receptor beta chain was found in a study of OX40 agonist ivuxolimab in advanced cancers. Study-level information: Among those enrolled, mean age was around 55 years (range roughly 23 to 90) and 82.7% were male. Study findings and constraints: Some of the lowest clonal expansion was seen in partial responders at 0.1-3.0 mg/kg.

Here immunoSEQ multiplex PCR was the method, and the copy in TCRdb shows in-frame clones only, minus some. In the table there are some 49,000 clones, about three quarters of which are singletons. CDR3 length equals 18 residues. Trimming removed 0 bases at V and 0 bases at J, with 13 bases between. CDR1 and CDR2 from the germline V gene are SGHRS and YFSETQ. Of note for this clone: Its target is not known.

At baseline, cycle 4 day 1, and cycle 7 day 1, blood was sampled. This clonotype originated in an adult with an advanced solid tumor such as melanoma, head and neck, liver or kidney cancer. Sequencing was performed on CD4+ or CD8+ T cells sorted from blood, taken in a trial of the OX40 agonist ivuxolimab. V gene TRBV5-1 combines with J gene TRBJ2-6; D might be TRBD2 (6 bases). The CDR3 coding sequence is TGCGCCAGCAGCTTGGTCCTCATGGGGGGCTCTGGGGCCAACGTCCTGACTTTC. Translation: CASSLVLMGGSGANVLTF.